This T cell receptor beta chain originates from a study of molecular identifiers for immune sequencing clone quantification. Libraries of naive CD8 cells were prepared from approximately 20,000 to 980,000 sorted cells using 10%, 30% or 50% RNA. CDR1 is LNHDA and CDR2 is SQIVND in the germline V gene (reference sequence). Trimming removed 2 bases at V and 6 bases at J, with 11 bases between. The CDR3 has 13 residues. Each CDR3 protein gets one entry after TCRdb re-called the PCR reads with MiXCR. The sample consists of approximately 500,000 distinct CDR3 sequences, about 21% of them appearing once. Sequenced material: naive CD8+ T cells from blood, with Jurkat cell RNA spiked in. Noted subset: FACS-sorted CD8+CD4-CCR7+CD45RA+ naive T cells. The J gene is TRBJ2-7, the V gene TRBV19, with no clear D. This TCR was sampled from a human donor in good health. Some libraries in this study had Jurkat cell RNA spiked in. In DNA, the CDR3 is TGTGCCAGTAGTATAATTCTCAGCTCCGAGCAGTACTTC. Protein: CASSIILSSEQYF.